The 5 T cell receptor beta chains listed next were all sequenced from one sample in a study of cytomegalovirus exposure and HLA in healthy donors. 13 Jbeta primers and 60 Vbeta primers were used for the PCR. Repertoires were generated with immunoSEQ multiplex PCR, while TCRdb's copy carries only in-frame clones and drops some. The data contain approximately 200,000 clones, just under 75% of them singletons. Material for sequencing was PBMCs. Source of these receptors: a woman in her twenties or thirties in good health and CMV-seropositive.

The rearrangement joins TRBV21-1 to TRBJ1-1. TRBV21-1 is shown as a pseudogene. This CDR3 contains 13 residues. The CDR3 sequence: CASSKSRGTEAFF. DNA for the CDR3: TGTGCCAGCAGCAAATCGCGGGGGACTGAAGCTTTCTTT.

This chain joins TRBV5-6 and TRBJ2-5, with D unresolved. This CDR3 spans 13 amino acids. V lost 6 bases, J lost 1 base, and 10 bases lay in between. Germline V gene sequence: CDR1 SGHDT, CDR2 YYEEEE. The CDR3 bases are TGTGCCAGCAATCCAGTATTCCAAGAGACCCAGTACTTC. Translation: CASNPVFQETQYF.

The V call is TRBV28, the J call TRBJ2-7; 7 nucleotides line up with TRBD1. With 5 bases clipped from V and 6 bases from J, the junction kept 13 bases outside the gene matches. The CDR3 runs to 15 residues. The germline gives CDR1 MDHEN, CDR2 SYDVKM. The CDR3 DNA is TGTGCCAGCAGTGCCCCTTCGGGACAGATTCCCGAGCAGTACTTC. Its translation: CASSAPSGQIPEQYF.

The chain uses TRBV7-2 and TRBJ2-3; 11 nucleotides line up with TRBD2. Germline-derived CDR1 and CDR2 are SGHTA and FQGNSA. Trimming at V came to 3 bases and at J to 3 bases, leaving 2 bases not matched to a gene. The CDR3 sequence is 15 residues long. DNA for the CDR3: TGTGCCAGCAGCTTGCGGACTAGCGGGACAGATACGCAGTATTTT. This sequence encodes CASSLRTSGTDTQYF.

V is TRBV19 and J is TRBJ1-5; D perhaps matches TRBD1 (6 bases). This CDR3 spans 17 amino acids. Germline lookup yields CDR1 LNHDA and CDR2 SQIVND (reference sequence). V lost 4 bases and J lost 2, with 18 bases in between. The CDR3 region is CASSTAGAGAGNQPQHF. In nucleotides, the CDR3 is TGTGCCAGTAGTACAGCGGGGGCAGGGGCGGGCAATCAGCCCCAGCATTTT.